These T cell receptor beta chains were read from a single sample in a study of blood T cell repertoires in COVID-19. The method was immunoSEQ multiplex PCR; TCRdb's version includes in-frame clones alone and lacks a portion of them. The sample holds 200,000 to 250,000 clones, roughly 80% seen once. Sequencing used peripheral blood. These receptors were taken from a woman of 80 years or more with COVID-19, enrolled during active disease. CDR3s include the opening cysteine and the closing phenylalanine or tryptophan. The D gene is left open where the match is weak. The size field is filled for only some rows; it gives once, few, many or a size class.

d_call: TRBD2; v_call: TRBV6-5; clone_size: NA; j_call: TRBJ2-2; cdr3_aa: CASTQRGGTGELFF; cdr3_nt: TGTGCCAGCACCCAGCGGGGGGGTACCGGGGAGCTGTTTTTT
d_call: NA; v_call: TRBV7-3; clone_size: NA; j_call: TRBJ1-6; cdr3_aa: CASSLRADNSPLHF; cdr3_nt: TGTGCCAGCAGCTTAAGGGCAGATAATTCACCCCTCCACTTT
d_call: TRBD1; v_call: TRBV5-1; clone_size: NA; j_call: TRBJ1-5; cdr3_aa: CASSLGASGQINQPQHF; cdr3_nt: TGCGCCAGCAGCTTGGGAGCTTCGGGACAGATCAATCAGCCCCAGCATTTT
d_call: NA; v_call: TRBV11-2; clone_size: NA; j_call: TRBJ2-1; cdr3_aa: CASSLGKRAFGEQFF; cdr3_nt: TGTGCCAGCAGCTTAGGCAAGAGGGCCTTTGGGGAGCAGTTCTTC
d_call: TRBD1; v_call: TRBV5-1; clone_size: NA; j_call: TRBJ1-1; cdr3_aa: CASSYDRGEAFF; cdr3_nt: TGCGCCAGCAGCTATGACAGGGGTGAAGCTTTCTTT
d_call: TRBD2; v_call: TRBV5-1; clone_size: NA; j_call: TRBJ2-5; cdr3_aa: CASSPLRLAGGETQYF; cdr3_nt: TGCGCCAGCAGCCCCCTGAGGCTAGCGGGAGGTGAGACCCAGTACTTC
d_call: TRBD2; v_call: TRBV7-6; clone_size: NA; j_call: TRBJ2-7; cdr3_aa: CASSLEASGGPFSEQYF; cdr3_nt: TGTGCCAGCAGCTTAGAGGCTAGCGGGGGGCCCTTTTCCGAGCAGTACTTC
d_call: NA; v_call: TRBV18; clone_size: NA; j_call: TRBJ1-2; cdr3_aa: CASSPTGSGYGYTF; cdr3_nt: TGTGCCAGCTCACCCACAGGGTCAGGCTATGGCTACACCTTC
d_call: NA; v_call: TRBV11-2; clone_size: NA; j_call: TRBJ1-2; cdr3_aa: CASSPETGIYGYTF; cdr3_nt: TGTGCCAGCAGCCCCGAGACGGGGATCTATGGCTACACCTTC
d_call: NA; v_call: TRBV18; clone_size: NA; j_call: TRBJ1-1; cdr3_aa: CASSFSGVENTEAFF; cdr3_nt: TGTGCCAGCTCATTCAGCGGGGTCGAAAACACTGAAGCTTTCTTT
d_call: TRBD2; v_call: TRBV11-3; clone_size: NA; j_call: TRBJ2-1; cdr3_aa: CASSLEGLSGGVPYNEQFF; cdr3_nt: TGTGCCAGCAGCTTAGAGGGCCTTAGCGGGGGGGTTCCCTACAATGAGCAGTTCTTC
d_call: NA; v_call: TRBV7-2; clone_size: NA; j_call: TRBJ1-5; cdr3_aa: CASSLQGSTSNQPQHF; cdr3_nt: TGTGCCAGCAGTCTACAGGGATCTACTAGCAATCAGCCCCAGCATTTT
d_call: TRBD2; v_call: TRBV3-1/TRBV3-2; clone_size: once; j_call: TRBJ2-5; cdr3_aa: CASNRLAGGPYVGTQYF; cdr3_nt: TGTGCCAGCAACAGACTAGCGGGGGGTCCGTATGTGGGGACCCAGTACTTC
d_call: NA; v_call: TRBV19; clone_size: NA; j_call: TRBJ1-5; cdr3_aa: CASKDELGFQPQHF; cdr3_nt: TGTGCCAGTAAGGATGAACTAGGATTTCAGCCCCAGCATTTT
d_call: TRBD1; v_call: TRBV2; clone_size: few; j_call: TRBJ2-7; cdr3_aa: CAGMRGQAYEQYF; cdr3_nt: TGTGCCGGGATGAGGGGACAGGCGTACGAGCAGTACTTC
d_call: NA; v_call: TRBV6-5; clone_size: NA; j_call: TRBJ1-4; cdr3_aa: CASSYSESEKLFF; cdr3_nt: TGTGCCAGCAGTTACTCGGAGAGTGAAAAACTGTTTTTT
d_call: NA; v_call: TRBV5-1; clone_size: NA; j_call: TRBJ2-5; cdr3_aa: CASSLGLVKETQYF; cdr3_nt: TGCGCCAGCAGCTTGGGACTAGTCAAAGAGACCCAGTACTTC
d_call: TRBD1; v_call: TRBV7-9; clone_size: NA; j_call: TRBJ1-4; cdr3_aa: CASSTLGQAGNEKLFF; cdr3_nt: TGTGCCAGCAGCACCTTAGGACAGGCCGGTAATGAAAAACTGTTTTTT
d_call: TRBD1; v_call: TRBV3-1/TRBV3-2; clone_size: NA; j_call: TRBJ2-7; cdr3_aa: CASSQLGQGHEQYF; cdr3_nt: TGTGCCAGCAGCCAGTTAGGACAGGGCCACGAGCAGTACTTC
d_call: NA; v_call: TRBV27; clone_size: NA; j_call: TRBJ1-2; cdr3_aa: CASSLQGQIGDGYTF; cdr3_nt: TGTGCCAGCAGTCTCCAGGGGCAGATCGGGGATGGCTACACCTTC
d_call: NA; v_call: TRBV15; clone_size: few; j_call: TRBJ1-2; cdr3_aa: CATSRNSYGYTF; cdr3_nt: TGTGCCACCAGCAGAAACAGCTATGGCTACACCTTC
d_call: TRBD1; v_call: TRBV4-1; clone_size: NA; j_call: TRBJ1-1; cdr3_aa: CASSQPSGGTEAFF; cdr3_nt: TGCGCCAGCAGCCAGCCTTCAGGGGGCACTGAAGCTTTCTTT
d_call: NA; v_call: TRBV6-4; clone_size: NA; j_call: TRBJ2-5; cdr3_aa: CASSRGSGETQYF; cdr3_nt: TGTGCCAGCAGCAGGGGATCAGGGGAGACCCAGTACTTC
d_call: NA; v_call: TRBV3-1/TRBV3-2; clone_size: once; j_call: TRBJ2-7; cdr3_aa: CASSQDSDWLYYEQYF; cdr3_nt: TGTGCCAGCAGCCAAGATAGTGACTGGCTCTACTACGAGCAGTACTTC
d_call: NA; v_call: TRBV5-1; clone_size: NA; j_call: TRBJ1-1; cdr3_aa: CASSFWQGPNTEAFF; cdr3_nt: TGCGCCAGCAGCTTTTGGCAGGGTCCGAACACTGAAGCTTTCTTT